A single sample gave rise to the 28 T cell receptor beta chains below, sequenced in a study of CD8+ T cells in alopecia areata. Extracted RNA was reverse transcribed into cDNA, the sequencing template. Method: immunoSEQ multiplex PCR; TCRdb's copy keeps in-frame clones and lacks some. The table records roughly 150,000 clones, 55% to 65% of them present only once. The material sequenced was CD4+ T cells sorted from blood. The receptors originated from a human donor in good health.

The genes are TRBV19 and TRBJ2-5, with 8 bases aligning to TRBD1. Germline loops: CDR1 LNHDA, CDR2 SQIVND (reference sequence). This CDR3 has 13 amino acids. V dropped 8 bases and J dropped 5; count of bases not matched to a gene: 7. The CDR3 nucleotides read TGTGCCAGTCGACAGGGGTCGGGGGAGACCCAGTACTTC. It is translated as CASRQGSGETQYF.

The table lists this clone with a few counts. The chain employs TRBV2 and TRBJ2-1; 12 bases align to TRBD2. V shed 4 bases and J 2 bases; nucleotides not matched to a gene: 0. Per the germline V gene, CDR1 is SNHLY and CDR2 is FYNNEI. CDR3 length: 15 amino acids. This chain's CDR3 is CASSASGRAYNEQFF. As DNA, the CDR3 is TGTGCCAGCAGTGCTAGCGGGAGGGCCTACAATGAGCAGTTCTTC.

The V call is TRBV5-6, the J call TRBJ2-4, with 8 bases identical to TRBD1. From germline, CDR1 is SGHDT and CDR2 YYEEEE. V lost 0 bases to trimming and J lost 7 bases; unmatched junction nucleotides: 6. This CDR3 has 15 amino acids. The CDR3 coding sequence is TGTGCCAGCAGCTTGGCAGGGGGCGGTCAGAACATTCAGTACTTC. It codes for CASSLAGGGQNIQYF.

This clone was detected once. In DNA, the CDR3 is TGCAGCGTTGTAGGTCAAATGACAGGGGGGAACACTGAAGCTTTCTTT. Its translation is CSVVGQMTGGNTEAFF. The chain uses TRBV29-1 and TRBJ1-1; TRBD1 matches at 9 bases. Germline V gene data show CDR1 as SQVTM and CDR2 as ANQGSEA. The CDR3 runs 16 residues. V gave up 4 bases and J gave up 1 base; unmatched junction bases: 10. Filled out from reference TRBV29-1 and TRBJ1-1, the complete variable domain reads SAVISQKPSRDICQRGTSLTIQCQVDSQVTMMFWYRQQPGQSLTLIATANQGSEATYESGFVIDKFPISRPNLTFSTLTVSNMSPEDSSIYLCSVVGQMTGGNTEAFFGQGTRLTVV.

This clone was counted only a few times. The chain couples TRBV7-2 to TRBJ1-2; unclear D gene. The CDR3 has 13 residues. V lost 3 bases and J 4 bases, leaving 9 bases between the germline ends. Germline V CDR1 and CDR2: SGHTA, FQGNSA. Here the CDR3 DNA reads TGTGCCAGCAGCTTGTCCCAGTTCTATGGCTACACCTTC. This encodes CASSLSQFYGYTF. The entire variable domain, with the rest obtained from reference TRBV7-2 and TRBJ1-2, is as follows: GAGVSQSPSNKVTEKGKDVELRCDPISGHTALYWYRQSLGQGLEFLIYFQGNSAPDKSGLPSDRFSAERTGGSVSTLTIQRTQQEDSAVYLCASSLSQFYGYTFGSGTRLTVV.

Turning to this clone: At one of its ends the junction is not consistent with the germline gene, which may arise from a read error. The rearrangement joins TRBV4-1 to TRBJ2-7; 7 bases align to TRBD2. There are 16 residues in the CDR3. The V gene's germline CDR1 is MGHRA and CDR2 YSYEKL. Here the CDR3 reads CASSQEEGRWGRATHF. DNA for the CDR3: TGCGCCAGCAGCCAAGAAGAAGGTCGTTGGGGGAGGGCCACGCACTTC.

This clone was counted a few times. Distinct nucleotide sequences in the sample also encode this CDR3. The V and J genes are TRBV29-1 and TRBJ2-3; 9 positions match TRBD2. This CDR3 has 11 residues. V shed 5 bases, J shed 6 bases, and the junction held 0 bases outside the gene matches. The V gene's germline CDR1 is SQVTM and CDR2 ANQGSEA. Here the CDR3 DNA reads TGCAGCGTTAGCGGGAGGGATACGCAGTATTTT. Its translation: CSVSGRDTQYF.

This clone was observed a handful of times. This rearrangement joins TRBV29-1 to TRBJ2-5; 7 bases are a match to TRBD1. Trimming removed 4 bases from V and 1 base from J; junction bases left unmatched: 3. Germline V gene lookup returns CDR1 SQVTM and CDR2 ANQGSEA. The CDR3 has 13 amino acids. In DNA, the CDR3 is TGCAGCGTTGGTGAGGGGGCCCAAGAGACCCAGTACTTC. This translates into CSVGEGAQETQYF.

This sequence joins TRBV5-4 and TRBJ2-5; tentative D call: TRBD2 (6 bases). The CDR3 loop spans 13 amino acids. V shed 2 bases and J shed 5 bases, with 10 bases lying between them. Germline V gene lookup returns CDR1 SGHNT and CDR2 YYREEE (reference sequence). The CDR3 DNA is TGTGCCAGCAGCTTAATAAGCGGGGAGACCCAGTACTTC. This gives the protein CASSLISGETQYF.

This clone was found once. This chain uses TRBV9 with TRBJ2-1; 9 positions match TRBD2. In germline, CDR1 is SGDLS, CDR2 YYNGEE. The CDR3 is 16 residues long. V shed 7 bases and J 6 bases; nucleotides not matched to a gene: 14. The CDR3 DNA reads TGTGCCAGCTCACCGGAACTAGCGGGCCCGTTCAATGAGCAGTTCTTC. Amino acid sequence: CASSPELAGPFNEQFF.

The V gene is TRBV15, the J gene TRBJ2-2; TRBD1 might be the D (5 bases). The CDR3 spans 14 residues. Trimming shortened V by 8 bases and J by 7 bases, and 17 bases separated the two germline ends. The germline gives CDR1 LNHNV, CDR2 YYDKDF (reference sequence). CDR3 sequence (DNA): TGTGCCACCGCCGGGCTCAGGGTTAGCGGGGAGCTGTTTTTT. It specifies CATAGLRVSGELFF.

The V gene is TRBV5-1, the J gene TRBJ1-3, with D perhaps TRBD1 (6 bases). The V and J ends lost 4 bases and 2 bases respectively, with 10 bases between them. The CDR3 is 14 amino acids. Per the germline V gene, CDR1 is SGHRS and CDR2 is YFSETQ. The CDR3 protein is CASSLGTTGNTIYF. The DNA for the CDR3 is TGCGCCAGCAGCCTAGGGACAACTGGAAACACCATATATTTT.

The rearrangement uses TRBV10-3 and TRBJ2-1, with 8 nucleotides matching TRBD2. Trimming at V came to 2 bases and at J to 5 bases, leaving 2 bases not matched to a gene. CDR3 length: 14 amino acids. CDR1 is ENHRY, CDR2 SYGVKD, per germline. CDR3: CAISETSGNNEQFF. DNA of the CDR3: TGTGCCATCAGTGAGACTAGCGGAAACAATGAGCAGTTCTTC.

This chain connects TRBV20-1 to TRBJ1-4; D gene ambiguous. CDR1 and CDR2 from the germline V gene are DFQATT and SNEGSKA (reference sequence). This CDR3 contains 10 residues. Trimming took off 3 bases at V and 8 bases at J, with 4 bases between the two ends. CDR3 sequence reads: CSASAEKLFF. CDR3 bases: TGCAGTGCTAGCGCCGAAAAACTGTTTTTT.

Worth noting for this clone: The junction shows a germline mismatch at one end, possibly a read error. The V gene is TRBV30, the J gene TRBJ2-7, with TRBD1 matching 10 bases. Per germline, CDR1 GTSNPN and CDR2 SVGIG (reference sequence). The CDR3 consists of 11 residues. CDR3 residues: CAWSVGQGVFF. The CDR3 DNA sequence: TGTGCCTGGAGTGTAGGACAGGGGGTTTTCTTC.

The count of this clone is one. The same CDR3 arises from other DNA sequences in this sample as well. The chain joins TRBV5-1 to TRBJ2-1; 7 nucleotides align to TRBD2. Germline trimming cut 0 bases from V and 3 bases from J; bases unmatched to any gene: 3. This CDR3 is built from 15 residues. Germline V gene sequence: CDR1 SGHRS, CDR2 YFSETQ. The CDR3 is CASSLAASGYNEQFF. CDR3 bases: TGCGCCAGCAGCTTGGCGGCTAGCGGCTACAATGAGCAGTTCTTC. Complete variable domain (other parts from reference TRBV5-1 and TRBJ2-1): KAGVTQTPRYLIKTRGQQVTLSCSPISGHRSVSWYQQTPGQGLQFLFEYFSETQRNKGNFPGRFSGRQFSNSRSEMNVSTLELGDSALYLCASSLAASGYNEQFFGPGTRLTVL.

The rearrangement uses TRBV28 and TRBJ1-5; possible D gene TRBD1, 6 bases. CDR1 MDHEN and CDR2 SYDVKM come from the germline V gene. Trimming pared 7 bases from V and 6 bases from J, leaving 16 bases between. The CDR3 runs to 14 residues. The CDR3 is CASTRGRVFQPQHF. The CDR3 nucleotides read TGTGCCAGCACCAGGGGCAGGGTCTTTCAGCCCCAGCATTTT.

The rearrangement links TRBV11-2 to TRBJ2-7; 7 bases match TRBD1. Unmatched junction bases numbered 5, after V lost 5 bases and J lost 1 base. The CDR3 extends over 14 amino acids. CDR1 is SGHAT and CDR2 is FQNNGV in the germline V gene. CDR3 coding DNA: TGTGCCAGCAGCACCCGGGACAGATCCTACGAGCAGTACTTC. Translated: CASSTRDRSYEQYF.

V gene TRBV5-1 combines with J gene TRBJ2-7; D unresolved. Germline values: CDR1 SGHRS, CDR2 YFSETQ. V shed 4 bases and J shed 5 bases, with 10 bases lying between them. The CDR3 is 12 amino acids. In DNA form, the CDR3 reads TGCGCCAGCAGCCTCCCGTTTGACGAGCAGTACTTC. Translating gives CASSLPFDEQYF.

V is TRBV13 and J is TRBJ1-5; D unresolved. Trimming took off 3 bases at V and 2 bases at J, with 14 bases between the two ends. This CDR3 contains 16 residues. Germline V gene sequence: CDR1 PRHDT, CDR2 FYEKMQ (reference sequence). CDR3 in DNA: TGTGCCAGCAGCTTGTCGTTCGGGGTAGGCAATCAGCCCCAGCATTTT. It specifies CASSLSFGVGNQPQHF.

This sequence joins TRBV30 and TRBJ2-7; D gene unclear. CDR1 is GTSNPN, CDR2 SVGIG, per germline (reference sequence). The ends were cut back, 2 bases at V and 7 bases at J, with 21 bases in the middle. The CDR3 consists of 15 residues. The CDR3 DNA reads TGTGCCTGGAGTCCCCCGGATGGACGGTCATGGGAGCAGTACTTC. Translation gives CAWSPPDGRSWEQYF.

V usage is TRBV30 and J usage is TRBJ2-2; 16 positions agree with TRBD2. From germline, CDR1 is GTSNPN and CDR2 SVGIG (reference sequence). The length of the CDR3 is 16 residues. Trimming cost V 4 bases and J 8 bases; bases outside gene matches: 7. The CDR3 here is CAWTSGLAGGPGELFF. In DNA, the CDR3 is TGTGCCTGGACCTCGGGACTAGCGGGAGGGCCGGGGGAGCTGTTTTTT.

The chain combines TRBV4-1 with TRBJ1-2; D unclear. CDR3 length: 13 amino acids. The V end was cut by 3 bases, the J end by 5 bases, with 10 bases between. CDR1 and CDR2 (germline): MGHRA, YSYEKL. CDR3 region: CASSQAGIYGYTF. The CDR3 DNA is TGCGCCAGCAGCCAGGCGGGTATATATGGCTACACCTTC.

V gene TRBV6-6 combines with J gene TRBJ1-5, with D possibly matching TRBD1 (5 bases). Trimming pared 6 bases from V and 2 bases from J, leaving 17 bases between. The CDR3 has 16 amino acids. Germline V gene data show CDR1 as MNHNY and CDR2 as SVGAGI (reference sequence). CDR3 bases: TGTGCCAGCAGACGGGGGACGAGTAGGGGCAATCAGCCCCAGCATTTT. Its protein product is CASRRGTSRGNQPQHF.

In DNA form, the CDR3 reads TGTGCCAGTAGTTCACAAACCGTTCAGCCCCAGCATTTT. This gives the protein CASSSQTVQPQHF. This rearrangement joins TRBV19 to TRBJ1-5; D gene unclear. V was clipped by 5 bases and J by 6 bases, with 11 bases between them. Germline V gives CDR1 LNHDA, CDR2 SQIVND (reference sequence). The CDR3 has 13 residues.

This clone showed up just a few times. The genes are TRBV5-1 and TRBJ2-2; 8 nucleotides match TRBD2. The CDR3 runs to 15 residues. V lost 0 bases and J lost 4; bases outside the gene matches: 2. Germline CDR1 reads SGHRS; CDR2 reads YFSETQ. CDR3 DNA sequence: TGCGCCAGCAGCTTGGTAACTAGCGGCACCGGGGAGCTGTTTTTT. As protein: CASSLVTSGTGELFF. The whole variable domain, remainder taken from reference TRBV5-1 and TRBJ2-2, is KAGVTQTPRYLIKTRGQQVTLSCSPISGHRSVSWYQQTPGQGLQFLFEYFSETQRNKGNFPGRFSGRQFSNSRSEMNVSTLELGDSALYLCASSLVTSGTGELFFGEGSRLTVL.

This chain connects TRBV27 to TRBJ2-1; 10 bases map to TRBD2. CDR1 and CDR2 from the germline V gene are MNHEY and SMNVEV (reference sequence). The CDR3 has 17 amino acids. J lost 0 bases, V lost 2 bases, and 4 bases had no gene match. The CDR3 DNA sequence: TGTGCCAGCAGTTTACTAGCGGGAGCCAGCTCCTACAATGAGCAGTTCTTC. Translated: CASSLLAGASSYNEQFF.

The V gene is TRBV19, the J gene TRBJ1-2, with D maybe TRBD1 (5 bases). V lost 2 bases to trimming and J lost 8 bases, with 12 bases between them. The CDR3 sequence is 13 residues long. From germline, CDR1 is LNHDA and CDR2 SQIVND (reference sequence). The CDR3 reads CASSISQGSGYTF. The CDR3 DNA reads TGTGCCAGTAGTATAAGCCAGGGAAGCGGCTACACCTTC.